A single sample is the source of the 14 T cell receptor beta chains below, sequenced in a study of beta chain features in type 1 diabetes. What was sequenced were expressed TCRB transcripts, since all of the isolated RNA had been reverse transcribed. The protocol was immunoSEQ multiplex PCR, while the TCRdb copy is restricted to in-frame clones and leaves out a portion. Of about 930,000 clones in the sample, roughly 15% were seen once. Specimen: naive CD4+ T cells from blood. The receptors come from a woman under 30 in good health.

This clone was detected only a few times. One end of the junction varies from germline; a read error may be responsible. CDR3 nucleotide sequence: TGTGCTAGCAGCCCTGGGCGCGGGAGCACAGATACGCAGTATTTT. It yields the protein CASSPGRGSTDTQYF. This chain links TRBV7-7 with TRBJ2-3; D is perhaps TRBD2 (5 bases). The CDR3 is 15 residues long. CDR1 and CDR2 (germline): SSHAT, FNYEAQ (reference sequence).

The gene calls are TRBV28 and TRBJ2-1, with D possibly called TRBD1 or TRBD2 (7 bases each). The length of the CDR3 is 15 residues. Germline assignment: CDR1 MDHEN and CDR2 SYDVKM. Trimming shortened V by 7 bases and J by 7 bases, and 20 bases separated the two germline ends. The CDR3 DNA follows: TGTGCCAGCAATGGACGACAGGGAGGGAAGAATGAGCAGTTCTTC. Protein product: CASNGRQGGKNEQFF.

The count of this clone is one. This rearrangement joins TRBV15 to TRBJ1-1; D gene uncertain. The CDR3 has 14 residues. CDR1 and CDR2 (germline): LNHNV, YYDKDF (reference sequence). V was clipped by 0 bases and J by 5 bases, with 10 bases between them. This CDR3 reads CATSRDRSVTEAFF. CDR3 DNA sequence: TGTGCCACCAGCAGAGATAGATCAGTGACTGAAGCTTTCTTT.

This clone was recorded a few times. The chain has TRBV10-3 and TRBJ2-6, with D maybe TRBD2 (5 bases). There are 16 residues in the CDR3. The germline V gene has CDR1 ENHRY and CDR2 SYGVKD. The CDR3 DNA reads as TGTGCGGCGCGAGTCGCCGAGGGTCGAGGGGCCAACGTCCTGACTTTC. Translated, it gives CAARVAEGRGANVLTF.

This clone was detected a few times. This chain links TRBV25-1 with TRBJ2-1; the D is unclear. The CDR3 is 14 residues long. CDR1 is MGHDK, CDR2 SYGVNS, per germline. Between the trimmed V and J ends, which lost 3 bases and 5 bases, there was a span of 11 bases. CDR3 DNA sequence: TGTGCCAGCAGTGACGTATTAACACACAATGAGCAGTTCTTC. This translates into CASSDVLTHNEQFF.

This clone was detected only a few times. V gene TRBV4-1 combines with J gene TRBJ1-2; the D gene is possibly TRBD1 (5 bases). Per germline, CDR1 MGHRA and CDR2 YSYEKL. CDR3 length: 14 residues. Trimming took 1 base from V and 7 from J, leaving 13 bases between them. The CDR3: CASSQAGQGGGYTF. CDR3 sequence (DNA): TGCGCCAGCAGCCAAGCGGGGCAGGGTGGTGGCTACACCTTC.

This clone was seen only a few times. The CDR3 sequence is CASSLALRDRGLNQETQYF. The CDR3 DNA reads TGTGCCAGCAGCTTAGCGCTAAGGGACAGGGGCTTAAACCAAGAGACCCAGTACTTC. J is TRBJ2-5 and V is TRBV7-6, with 10 bases matching TRBD1. This CDR3 contains 19 residues. Trimming at V came to 0 bases and at J to 0 bases, leaving 10 bases not matched to a gene. Germline-derived CDR1 and CDR2 are SGHVS and FNYEAQ.

V usage is TRBV27 and J usage is TRBJ2-2, with 9 bases that match TRBD2. This CDR3 is 15 amino acids long. Germline CDR1 MNHEY, CDR2 SMNVEV (reference sequence). The V gene end was trimmed by 1 base and the J gene end by 6 bases; junction bases not matched to a gene: 3. CDR3 residues: CASSLLAGGPGELFF. DNA for the CDR3: TGTGCCAGCAGTTTATTGGCGGGAGGGCCCGGGGAGCTGTTTTTT.

CDR3 coding DNA: TGCGCCAGCAGCCAGCACCTAGCGGGGAACACCGGGGAGCTGTTTTTT. This translates into CASSQHLAGNTGELFF. The J gene is TRBJ2-2, the V gene TRBV5-1; the match to TRBD2 covers 8 bases. The CDR3 has 16 residues. Germline V gene lookup returns CDR1 SGHRS and CDR2 YFSETQ. V trimming: 4 bases; J trimming: 1 base; junction bases outside the gene matches: 6.

This clone occurred a few times. The chain carries TRBV5-4 and TRBJ2-2; 10 bases are shared with TRBD2. The ends lost 1 base at V and 4 bases at J; junction bases unmatched: 4. The CDR3 contains 16 residues. CDR1 and CDR2 from the germline V gene are SGHNT and YYREEE (reference sequence). The CDR3 is CASSLWSGRGTGELFF. DNA of the CDR3: TGTGCCAGCAGCTTGTGGAGCGGGAGGGGCACCGGGGAGCTGTTTTTT.

This clone was counted only a few times. The chain links TRBV7-2 to TRBJ2-1, with TRBD2 matching over 7 bases. V shed 2 bases and J 0 bases; nucleotides not matched to a gene: 4. CDR1 SGHTA and CDR2 FQGNSA come from the germline V gene. CDR3 length equals 16 residues. The CDR3 DNA reads as TGTGCCAGCAGCTTAAGGGCGGGAGACTCCTACAATGAGCAGTTCTTC. Translation: CASSLRAGDSYNEQFF.

The chain couples TRBV5-6 to TRBJ2-3, with D perhaps given as TRBD1 or TRBD2 (5 bases each). The V end was cut by 4 bases, the J end by 0 bases, with 15 bases between. Germline V gives CDR1 SGHDT, CDR2 YYEEEE. CDR3 length: 16 amino acids. CDR3 nucleotides: TGTGCCAGCAGCACCTACGGGGCAGGGAGCACAGATACGCAGTATTTT. This encodes CASSTYGAGSTDTQYF.

The gene calls are TRBV6-5 and TRBJ2-4; D gene ambiguous. Trimming stripped 0 bases from V and 2 bases from J, with 8 bases between. Germline CDR1 reads MNHEY; CDR2 reads SVGAGI. This CDR3 comprises 15 residues. CDR3 sequence (DNA): TGTGCCAGCAGTTACTCGCGACTCTCCAAAAACATTCAGTACTTC. This translates into CASSYSRLSKNIQYF.

This chain connects TRBV28 to TRBJ2-7; 7 nucleotides line up with TRBD1. Germline CDR1 MDHEN, CDR2 SYDVKM. The CDR3 covers 15 residues. Trimming took 10 bases from V and 3 from J; bases not matched to a gene: 15. The DNA for the CDR3 is TGTGCCAACCCCGTGCCGGGACAGCCACTCTACGAGCAGTACTTC. Translation: CANPVPGQPLYEQYF.